The next 25 T cell receptor beta chains were all read from a single sample in a study of blood T cell repertoires in COVID-19. The table came from immunoSEQ multiplex PCR; TCRdb's copy has only in-frame clones and leaves some out. The sample consists of around 150,000 clones, almost 80% of them appearing once. The sequencing input was peripheral blood. The receptors here all came from a man in his forties or fifties with active or convalescent COVID-19.

The V and J genes are TRBV9 and TRBJ2-1; 12 nucleotides align to TRBD2. The CDR3 sequence is 17 residues long. V was pared by 4 bases and J by 6 bases, with 11 bases of the junction left unmatched. Germline CDR1 reads SGDLS; CDR2 reads YYNGEE. This CDR3 reads CASSTQPLAGGGNEQFF. The CDR3 region has the DNA TGTGCCAGCAGCACCCAACCACTAGCGGGAGGTGGCAATGAGCAGTTCTTC.

This chain joins TRBV19 and TRBJ2-1; D possibly corresponds to TRBD2 (6 bases). CDR3 size: 16 residues. The germline V and J ends were trimmed by 3 bases and 9 bases, with 21 bases remaining between them. Germline V gene data show CDR1 as LNHDA and CDR2 as SQIVND (reference sequence). The CDR3 DNA sequence: TGTGCCAGTAGTATTGTCCATTCGTTAGGGGAGGCTGAGCAGTTCTTC. Translating gives CASSIVHSLGEAEQFF.

This chain uses TRBV3-1 (or the pseudogene TRBV3-2) with TRBJ1-1; D is unclear. The CDR3 is made up of 15 amino acids. Germline values: CDR1 LGHDT, CDR2 YNNKEL (reference sequence). Trimming pared 1 base from V and 1 base from J, leaving 10 bases between. The CDR3 DNA is TGTGCCAGCAGCCAAGGTTACGGAGGGAACACTGAAGCTTTCTTT. As protein: CASSQGYGGNTEAFF.

This clone was counted many times. The rearrangement joins TRBV7-9 to TRBJ2-5, with 9 bases lining up with TRBD1. The CDR3 runs 17 residues. Germline V gene data show CDR1 as SEHNR and CDR2 as FQNEAQ (reference sequence). The V segment lost 1 base and the J segment 4 bases; nucleotides outside the gene matches: 10. CDR3 in amino acids: CASSLGLQGAVRETQYF. CDR3 DNA sequence: TGTGCCAGCAGCTTAGGCCTACAGGGGGCGGTTAGAGAGACCCAGTACTTC.

The chain employs TRBV3-1 (or the pseudogene TRBV3-2) and TRBJ1-1; 8 bases are a match to TRBD1. V trimming: 1 base; J trimming: 10 bases; junction bases outside the gene matches: 5. CDR3 length equals 13 residues. Germline V lookup: CDR1 LGHDT, CDR2 YNNKEL (reference sequence). The chain's CDR3 is CASSQVQGAAAFF. The CDR3 DNA reads as TGTGCCAGCAGCCAAGTTCAGGGGGCGGCAGCTTTCTTT.

The chain links TRBV27 to TRBJ2-3, with D tentatively TRBD1 (6 bases). Trimming took off 5 bases at V and 6 bases at J, with 12 bases between the two ends. Germline V CDR1 and CDR2: MNHEY, SMNVEV (reference sequence). The CDR3 spans 13 residues. The CDR3 spells CASSPRQGDTQYF. In DNA form, the CDR3 reads TGTGCCAGCAGTCCCCGCCAGGGGGATACGCAGTATTTT.

This chain links TRBV10-3 with TRBJ1-4; 8 nucleotides match TRBD1. In germline, CDR1 is ENHRY, CDR2 SYGVKD. CDR3 length: 14 residues. Trimming at V came to 3 bases and at J to 7 bases, leaving 4 bases not matched to a gene. CDR3 nucleotide sequence: TGTGCCATCAGTGAAGTGACAGGGGCTGAAAAACTGTTTTTT. Translation: CAISEVTGAEKLFF.

The chain joins TRBV18 to TRBJ1-1; 9 nucleotides line up with TRBD1. After removal of 3 bases from V and 4 bases from J, the junction contained 3 bases not matched to a gene. This CDR3 has 14 residues. The germline V gene has CDR1 KGHSH and CDR2 LQKENI. The CDR3 nucleotides are TGTGCCAGCTCACCGGGACAGGGTGGCACTGAAGCTTTCTTT. Protein product: CASSPGQGGTEAFF.

The rearrangement uses TRBV3-1 (or the pseudogene TRBV3-2) and TRBJ2-1; TRBD2 aligns across 10 bases. There are 16 residues in the CDR3. Germline-derived CDR1 and CDR2 are LGHDT and YNNKEL (reference sequence). With V trimmed by 4 bases and J by 5 bases, 8 bases remained unmatched. Here the CDR3 DNA reads TGTGCCAGCAGCCCCCGGTTAGCGGGAGGTCACAATGAGCAGTTCTTC. The encoded protein is CASSPRLAGGHNEQFF.

V gene TRBV3-1 (or the pseudogene TRBV3-2) combines with J gene TRBJ2-1, with 7 bases aligning to TRBD2. Germline loops: CDR1 LGHDT, CDR2 YNNKEL (reference sequence). This CDR3 has 14 residues. The junction had 6 bases not matched to a gene; V was cut back by 3 bases and J by 7 bases. CDR3 amino acids: CASSQELAPNEQFF. In DNA form, the CDR3 reads TGTGCCAGCAGCCAGGAACTAGCGCCTAATGAGCAGTTCTTC.

This sequence joins TRBV19 and TRBJ2-1; 13 bases align to TRBD2. This CDR3 has 15 residues. V trimming: 5 bases; J trimming: 9 bases; junction bases outside the gene matches: 7. Germline values: CDR1 LNHDA, CDR2 SQIVND (reference sequence). The CDR3 protein is CASSLLAGGPSEQFF. CDR3 bases: TGTGCCAGTAGTCTACTAGCGGGAGGGCCTAGTGAGCAGTTCTTC.

The V and J genes are TRBV29-1 and TRBJ1-5; a possible D gene is TRBD1 (5 bases). Trimming took off 4 bases at V and 5 bases at J, with 6 bases between the two ends. Germline loops: CDR1 SQVTM, CDR2 ANQGSEA. The CDR3 runs to 11 residues. The CDR3 region is CSVGGDQPQHF. For the CDR3, the DNA is TGCAGCGTTGGGGGGGATCAGCCCCAGCATTTT. Variable domain in full (rest from reference TRBV29-1 and TRBJ1-5): SAVISQKPSRDICQRGTSLTIQCQVDSQVTMMFWYRQQPGQSLTLIATANQGSEATYESGFVIDKFPISRPNLTFSTLTVSNMSPEDSSIYLCSVGGDQPQHFGDGTRLSIL.

This chain connects TRBV11-3 to TRBJ2-5; D possibly corresponds to TRBD2 (6 bases). Germline V gene data show CDR1 as SGHNT and CDR2 as YENEEA. This CDR3 has 13 amino acids. V was clipped by 0 bases and J by 4 bases, with 6 bases between them. CDR3 sequence reads: CASSLEEGETQYF. The CDR3 DNA reads TGTGCCAGCAGCTTAGAGGAGGGAGAGACCCAGTACTTC.

This rearrangement joins TRBV7-2 to TRBJ2-7, with 14 bases identical to TRBD2. This CDR3 comprises 14 residues. The V and J ends lost 3 bases and 5 bases, in that order; junction bases with no gene match: 0. Germline V gene lookup returns CDR1 SGHTA and CDR2 FQGNSA. CDR3 sequence: CASSLTSGRDEQYF. DNA for the CDR3: TGTGCCAGCAGCTTGACTAGCGGGAGGGACGAGCAGTACTTC. The variable domain in full, completed from reference TRBV7-2 and TRBJ2-7, reads GAGVSQSPSNKVTEKGKDVELRCDPISGHTALYWYRQSLGQGLEFLIYFQGNSAPDKSGLPSDRFSAERTGGSVSTLTIQRTQQEDSAVYLCASSLTSGRDEQYFGPGTRLTVT.

The chain is built from TRBV19 and TRBJ2-1; 8 nucleotides line up with TRBD1. The length of the CDR3 is 11 residues. Germline lookup yields CDR1 LNHDA and CDR2 SQIVND (reference sequence). V trimming: 7 bases; J trimming: 13 bases; junction bases outside the gene matches: 6. CDR3 bases: TGTGCCAGTACCCTGGACAGGGCTCAGTTCTTC. Translated: CASTLDRAQFF.

The chain links TRBV28 to TRBJ1-1, with D maybe TRBD1 (5 bases). Trimming removed 5 bases at V and 4 bases at J, with 11 bases between. CDR1 and CDR2 from the germline V gene are MDHEN and SYDVKM. This CDR3 has 13 residues. The CDR3 here is CASSLYRSTEAFF. In nucleotides, the CDR3 is TGTGCCAGCAGTCTATACAGGAGCACTGAAGCTTTCTTT.

The chain joins TRBV5-1 to TRBJ2-1; D may be TRBD1 (6 bases). This CDR3 spans 12 amino acids. Germline CDR1 is SGHRS and CDR2 is YFSETQ. Trimming stripped 4 bases from V and 7 bases from J, with 9 bases between. CDR3 residues: CASSQGWNEQFF. The CDR3 DNA sequence: TGCGCCAGCAGCCAGGGGTGGAATGAGCAGTTCTTC.

The rearrangement links TRBV7-8 to TRBJ2-7, with D tentatively TRBD1 (6 bases). The germline V and J ends were trimmed by 1 base and 2 bases, with 9 bases remaining between them. The germline V gene has CDR1 SGHVS and CDR2 FQNEAQ. This CDR3 is 14 amino acids long. CDR3 bases: TGTGCCAGCAGCTTAGGGACAGCCCCCTACGAGCAGTACTTC. Residues: CASSLGTAPYEQYF.

This sequence joins TRBV19 and TRBJ1-5, with 8 nucleotides matching TRBD1. CDR3 size: 18 residues. Trimming took 9 bases from V and 1 from J; bases not matched to a gene: 17. CDR1 LNHDA and CDR2 SQIVND come from the germline V gene (reference sequence). This CDR3 reads CASLYSADRVRSNQPQHF. The CDR3 bases are TGTGCCAGCCTCTATTCGGCGGACAGGGTAAGGAGCAATCAGCCCCAGCATTTT.

This clone was picked up a small number of times. This chain connects TRBV5-1 to TRBJ2-5, with TRBD2 matching over 7 bases. Germline CDR1 is SGHRS and CDR2 is YFSETQ. The V segment lost 5 bases and the J segment 5 bases; nucleotides outside the gene matches: 9. This CDR3 is 14 amino acids long. The chain's CDR3 is CASSLTGGVETQYF. The CDR3, as DNA: TGCGCCAGCAGTTTGACTGGGGGGGTCGAGACCCAGTACTTC.

The table lists this clone with a count of one. This chain links TRBV7-6 with TRBJ1-4; tentative D call: TRBD1 (5 bases). Germline V gene lookup returns CDR1 SGHVS and CDR2 FNYEAQ. The CDR3 is 14 amino acids. The V end was cut by 4 bases, the J end by 6 bases, with 12 bases between. This chain's CDR3 is CASSWPGEDEKLFF. The CDR3 coding sequence is TGTGCCAGCAGCTGGCCGGGGGAGGATGAAAAACTGTTTTTT.

This chain links TRBV2 with TRBJ2-7, with TRBD2 matching over 8 bases. The CDR3 is 14 residues long. The V gene end was trimmed by 6 bases and the J gene end by 4 bases; junction bases not matched to a gene: 8. Germline V gene sequence: CDR1 SNHLY, CDR2 FYNNEI. The CDR3, as DNA: TGTGCCAGCAGGCATACTAGCGGCTTTTACGAGCAGTACTTC. This codes for CASRHTSGFYEQYF.

The chain couples TRBV11-2 to TRBJ2-7, with a tentative D call TRBD2 (6 bases). Trimming removed 1 base from V and 6 bases from J, with 16 bases in between. The CDR3 has 15 amino acids. From germline, CDR1 is SGHAT and CDR2 FQNNGV. This CDR3 reads CASSLGFTSRLEQYF. The CDR3 region has the DNA TGTGCCAGCAGCTTAGGTTTCACTAGCAGACTCGAGCAGTACTTC.

The genes are TRBV9 and TRBJ1-3; no definite D call. The CDR3 has 16 residues. Germline values: CDR1 SGDLS, CDR2 YYNGEE. V lost 3 bases and J lost 0, with 13 bases in between. In nucleotides, the CDR3 is TGTGCCAGCAGCGCCAGGCGGGCACTCTCTGGAAACACCATATATTTT. It specifies CASSARRALSGNTIYF.

The rearrangement links TRBV24-1 to TRBJ2-7, with TRBD1 matching over 12 bases. J lost 4 bases, V lost 12 bases, and 6 bases had no gene match. Germline lookup yields CDR1 KGHDR and CDR2 SFDVKD. The CDR3 covers 13 residues. CDR3 in amino acids: CAAGTGGTYEQYF. The CDR3 DNA reads TGTGCCGCCGGGACAGGGGGCACGTACGAGCAGTACTTC.